This T cell receptor (beta chain) was captured by sequencing in a study of regulatory T cells in long-lasting Graves disease. Combining iRepertoire HTBI primers with Arm-PCR of CDR3 regions, the authors built TCR beta libraries. One entry per CDR3 protein, called by TCRdb with MiXCR from the multiplex PCR reads. The sample records under 500,000 distinct CDR3 sequences, more than 20% being singletons. Indicated time point: persistent/refractory GD, antithyroid drugs over 5 years with positive TRAb. PBMC-extracted RNA yielded the TCR library. Germline V lookup: CDR1 LGHDT, CDR2 YNNKEL (reference sequence). CDR3 length: 14 amino acids. Trimming removed 1 base from V and 0 bases from J, with 7 bases in between.

The material sequenced was peripheral blood mononuclear cells (PBMCs), taken when the disease was refractory, from a patient treated with antithyroid drugs. The chain combines TRBV3-1 with TRBJ2-7; no clear D gene. The TCR comes from a female donor with Graves disease. The CDR3 protein is CASSQGMYSYEQYF. The CDR3 bases are TGTGCCAGCAGCCAAGGAATGTACTCCTACGAGCAGTACTTC.